Below are 31 T cell receptor beta chains sequenced from a single sample in a study of shared clonotypes between healthy human individuals. The naive CD8 subset, CD45RO-negative cells positively selected for CCR7, excluded terminally differentiated effector memory CD45RA+ cells. TCRdb keeps only in-frame clones here, not all; method: immunoSEQ multiplex PCR. The table lists some 2 million clones, about 95% of them singletons. Input material: naive CD8+ T cells sorted from blood. These TCRs come from a man between 18 and 35 years old in good health.

The chain joins TRBV2 to TRBJ1-1, with D possibly being TRBD1 (5 bases). The CDR3 loop spans 13 amino acids. The germline V gene encodes CDR1 SNHLY and CDR2 FYNNEI. Trimming took 8 bases from V and 6 from J, leaving 16 bases between them. CDR3 residues: CASQTIKGAEAFF. CDR3 DNA sequence: TGTGCCAGCCAAACTATCAAAGGGGCTGAAGCTTTCTTT.

The chain couples TRBV7-2 to TRBJ2-1; no reliable D call. Trimming cost V 5 bases and J 4 bases, with 9 bases left between them. This CDR3 is 13 amino acids long. Germline loops: CDR1 SGHTA, CDR2 FQGNSA. The CDR3 loop is CASSPDSYNEQFF. The CDR3 DNA reads as TGTGCCAGCAGCCCAGACTCGTACAATGAGCAGTTCTTC.

The rearrangement uses TRBV7-9 and TRBJ2-1; the match to TRBD2 covers 7 bases. This CDR3 has 15 residues. The trim removed 2 bases at V and 4 bases at J, leaving 5 bases unmatched. In germline, CDR1 is SEHNR, CDR2 FQNEAQ (reference sequence). The CDR3 reads CASSLSPSGYNEQFF. The CDR3 DNA reads as TGTGCCAGCAGCTTATCACCTAGCGGTTACAATGAGCAGTTCTTC.

For the CDR3, the DNA is TGTGCCAGCAGCTTAGGGGTCACAGATACGCAGTATTTT. This sequence encodes CASSLGVTDTQYF. The chain employs TRBV7-6 and TRBJ2-3; D ambiguous. With 1 base removed from V and 2 bases from J, the gap between germline ends came to 4 bases. The V gene's germline CDR1 is SGHVS and CDR2 FNYEAQ. The CDR3 loop spans 13 amino acids. Full variable domain (remainder filled in from reference TRBV7-6 and TRBJ2-3): GAGVSQSPRYKVTKRGQDVALRCDPISGHVSLYWYRQALGQGPEFLTYFNYEAQQDKSGLPNDRFSAERPEGSISTLTIQRTEQRDSAMYRCASSLGVTDTQYFGPGTRLTVL.

The chain joins TRBV6-5 to TRBJ2-2, with TRBD1 matching over 9 bases. The CDR3 loop spans 15 amino acids. Trimming at V came to 8 bases and at J to 8 bases, leaving 12 bases not matched to a gene. CDR1 and CDR2 (germline): MNHEY, SVGAGI. CDR3 nucleotide sequence: TGTGCCAGCCGCCCCAACAGGGGGCGATCAGGGGAGCTGTTTTTT. Its protein is CASRPNRGRSGELFF.

V is TRBV10-2 and J is TRBJ2-7; D is uncertain. V lost 4 bases and J 2 bases, leaving 9 bases between the germline ends. This CDR3 region has 13 residues. The V gene's germline CDR1 is WSHSY and CDR2 SAAADI. CDR3 residues: CASSGGSTYEQYF. CDR3 DNA: TGCGCCAGCAGTGGAGGTTCAACCTACGAGCAGTACTTC.

V and J are TRBV7-9 and TRBJ2-7; TRBD1 agrees at 8 bases. From germline, CDR1 is SEHNR and CDR2 FQNEAQ (reference sequence). The length of the CDR3 is 16 residues. The trim removed 0 bases at V and 2 bases at J, leaving 6 bases unmatched. DNA for the CDR3: TGTGCCAGCAGCTTAGCGCGAGGACAGGGAACCTACGAGCAGTACTTC. It yields the protein CASSLARGQGTYEQYF.

J is TRBJ2-7 and V is TRBV5-8, with a weak D call TRBD1 (5 bases). Trimming pared 4 bases from V and 4 bases from J, leaving 9 bases between. The CDR3 is made up of 12 amino acids. Germline CDR1 reads SGHTS; CDR2 reads YDEGEE. The CDR3 is CASSTQVYEQYF. Here the CDR3 DNA reads TGTGCCAGCAGCACACAGGTTTACGAGCAGTACTTC.

As regards this clone: The same CDR3 also results from other DNA sequences found in this sample. The chain carries TRBV7-9 and TRBJ2-5; 7 bases line up with TRBD2. The V segment lost 5 bases and the J segment 5 bases; nucleotides outside the gene matches: 8. CDR3 length equals 14 residues. The V gene's germline CDR1 is SEHNR and CDR2 FQNEAQ (reference sequence). CDR3 amino acids: CASSPTGGGETQYF. Here the CDR3 DNA reads TGTGCCAGCAGCCCCACCGGGGGAGGGGAGACCCAGTACTTC.

V usage is TRBV27 and J usage is TRBJ2-1; D remains unclear. V gave up 4 bases and J gave up 8 bases, with 18 bases separating them. In germline, CDR1 is MNHEY, CDR2 SMNVEV (reference sequence). The CDR3 is 15 amino acids. This CDR3 is CASSSTSPNWDEQFF. CDR3 bases: TGTGCCAGCAGTTCAACATCCCCCAACTGGGATGAGCAGTTCTTC.

The chain links TRBV28 to TRBJ2-2; 7 nucleotides match TRBD1. The germline V gene encodes CDR1 MDHEN and CDR2 SYDVKM. V trimming: 3 bases; J trimming: 2 bases; junction bases outside the gene matches: 6. The CDR3 has 16 amino acids. CDR3 in DNA: TGTGCCAGCAGTTTGTTCGGGACAGATAACACCGGGGAGCTGTTTTTT. It codes for CASSLFGTDNTGELFF. The full variable domain, in which reference TRBV28 and TRBJ2-2 provide the parts outside the CDR3, is DVKVTQSSRYLVKRTGEKVFLECVQDMDHENMFWYRQDPGLGLRLIYFSYDVKMKEKGDIPEGYSVSREKKERFSLILESASTNQTSMYLCASSLFGTDNTGELFFGEGSRLTVL.

This rearrangement joins TRBV28 to TRBJ2-2, with 8 nucleotides matching TRBD1. Germline CDR1 is MDHEN and CDR2 is SYDVKM. V lost 7 bases, J lost 0 bases, and 10 bases stayed unmatched. This CDR3 contains 17 residues. DNA of the CDR3: TGTGCCAGCACCCTACGGGGACAGGACGCGAACACCGGGGAGCTGTTTTTT. Translated, it gives CASTLRGQDANTGELFF.

In regard to this clone: Other DNA variants within this sample encode the same CDR3. This rearrangement joins TRBV5-1 to TRBJ2-7; 8 bases match TRBD1. V was clipped by 7 bases and J by 1 base; unmatched bases: 4. Germline CDR1 is SGHRS and CDR2 is YFSETQ. CDR3 length: 13 amino acids. DNA for the CDR3: TGCGCCAGCCGGGGGACAGGATCCTACGAGCAGTACTTC. It yields the protein CASRGTGSYEQYF.

The gene calls are TRBV4-3 and TRBJ2-7; tentatively, D is TRBD1 (7 bases). The ends were cut back, 0 bases at V and 3 bases at J, with 12 bases in the middle. This CDR3 contains 15 residues. CDR1 LGHNA and CDR2 YSLEER come from the germline V gene. The CDR3 DNA is TGCGCCAGCAGCCAAGATCGCGGGACAGTCTACGAGCAGTACTTC. It encodes CASSQDRGTVYEQYF.

The chain uses TRBV4-3 and TRBJ2-1; the match to TRBD2 covers 11 bases. J was trimmed by 9 bases and V by 5 bases; bases with no gene match: 12. CDR1 and CDR2 (germline): LGHNA, YSLEER. This CDR3 contains 16 residues. CDR3 in DNA: TGCGCCAGCAGCAGCAGACTAGCGGGATCAGCCCGTGAGCAGTTCTTC. The encoded protein is CASSSRLAGSAREQFF.

This sequence joins TRBV2 and TRBJ1-6; D remains ambiguous. Trimming left V 8 bases short and J 7 bases short, with 12 bases between. Germline V CDR1 and CDR2: SNHLY, FYNNEI. The CDR3 is made up of 13 amino acids. The CDR3 here is CASEAIDNSPLHF. The CDR3, as DNA: TGTGCCAGCGAGGCCATCGACAATTCACCCCTCCACTTT.

The gene calls are TRBV5-4 and TRBJ2-7; no definite D call. CDR3 length: 14 residues. Trimming left V 2 bases short and J 1 base short, with 10 bases between. Germline V gene sequence: CDR1 SGHNT, CDR2 YYREEE (reference sequence). CDR3 region: CASSFSGMSYEQYF. CDR3 coding DNA: TGTGCCAGCAGCTTCTCTGGGATGTCCTACGAGCAGTACTTC.

The genes are TRBV9 and TRBJ2-7, with a tentative D call TRBD2 (6 bases). Looked up from germline, CDR1 is SGDLS and CDR2 is YYNGEE. The CDR3 extends over 15 amino acids. Trimming pared 0 bases from V and 0 bases from J, leaving 10 bases between. The CDR3 reads CASSVAPGASYEQYF. The CDR3 coding sequence is TGTGCCAGCAGCGTAGCTCCGGGAGCCTCCTACGAGCAGTACTTC.

The chain joins TRBV30 to TRBJ2-7; D unclear. The CDR3 runs to 15 residues. V lost 0 bases and J lost 0, with 12 bases in between. The germline V gene has CDR1 GTSNPN and CDR2 SVGIG (reference sequence). The CDR3 sequence: CAWSVQKWGSYEQYF. CDR3 nucleotides: TGTGCCTGGAGTGTACAAAAGTGGGGCTCCTACGAGCAGTACTTC.

The chain joins TRBV30 to TRBJ2-3; D is perhaps TRBD2 (7 bases). Germline V gene data show CDR1 as GTSNPN and CDR2 as SVGIG (reference sequence). The CDR3 spans 14 residues. CDR3 region: CALTPRGPTDTQYF. CDR3 nucleotides: TGTGCACTTACACCGCGGGGGCCCACAGATACGCAGTATTTT.

In nucleotides, the CDR3 is TGCGCCAGCAGCCAGATGGGATACGGGACAGCCTACGAGCAGTACTTC. Protein product: CASSQMGYGTAYEQYF. The chain employs TRBV4-3 and TRBJ2-7, with 7 bases matching TRBD1. The germline V gene has CDR1 LGHNA and CDR2 YSLEER. The length of the CDR3 is 16 residues. V was pared by 3 bases and J by 2 bases, with 10 bases of the junction left unmatched.

The chain joins TRBV28 to TRBJ2-3, with 9 bases matching TRBD2. From germline, CDR1 is MDHEN and CDR2 SYDVKM. The CDR3 runs 17 residues. V was pared by 4 bases and J by 3 bases, with 11 bases of the junction left unmatched. The CDR3 DNA sequence: TGTGCCAGCAGTTCCTTTGGCGGGGGGGCCTTTACAGATACGCAGTATTTT. Translated, it gives CASSSFGGGAFTDTQYF.

As regards this clone: One end of the junction is discordant with germline, which a read error may explain. This chain connects TRBV14 to TRBJ2-7; tentatively, D is TRBD1 (6 bases). Germline-derived CDR1 and CDR2 are SGHDN and FVKESK. CDR3 length: 11 amino acids. The CDR3 reads CASSQGTALTF. CDR3 nucleotides: TGTGCCAGCAGCCAAGGGACAGCTTTGACATTC. Based on the CDR3 plus reference TRBV14 and TRBJ2-7, the full variable domain is EAGVTQFPSHSVIEKGQTVTLRCDPISGHDNLYWYRRVMGKEIKFLLHFVKESKQDESGMPNNRFLAERTGGTYSTLKVQPAELEDSGVYFCASSQGTALTFGPGTRLTVT.

The chain links TRBV4-2 to TRBJ2-1; 11 nucleotides match TRBD2. Germline CDR1 LGHNA, CDR2 YNFKEQ. The CDR3 is made up of 17 amino acids. Trimming at V came to 4 bases and at J to 3 bases, leaving 8 bases not matched to a gene. Here the CDR3 reads CASSPHGTSGLYNEQFF. The CDR3 DNA reads as TGTGCCAGCAGCCCCCACGGGACTAGCGGCCTCTACAATGAGCAGTTCTTC.

The genes are TRBV2 and TRBJ2-1; 9 bases map to TRBD2. CDR1 and CDR2 (germline): SNHLY, FYNNEI. The V segment lost 6 bases and the J segment 7 bases; nucleotides outside the gene matches: 10. The CDR3 sequence is 15 residues long. CDR3 bases: TGTGCCAGCAGCCACTCGCGGGGGGGCTTAAATGAGCAGTTCTTC. Residues: CASSHSRGGLNEQFF.

The chain has TRBV7-9 and TRBJ2-1; D tentatively fits TRBD1 or TRBD2 (5 bases each). CDR1 and CDR2 from the germline V gene are SEHNR and FQNEAQ (reference sequence). This CDR3 contains 12 residues. Trimming stripped 9 bases from V and 6 bases from J, with 12 bases between. CDR3: CARGEGSNEQFF. CDR3 bases: TGTGCCAGGGGGGAAGGGAGCAATGAGCAGTTCTTC.

A word on this clone: The same CDR3 can be traced to other DNA sequences in this sample. The V and J genes are TRBV27 and TRBJ2-7; 10 positions agree with TRBD1. V lost 6 bases to trimming and J lost 5 bases; unmatched junction nucleotides: 7. Germline V lookup: CDR1 MNHEY, CDR2 SMNVEV (reference sequence). This CDR3 is 14 amino acids long. The CDR3 DNA sequence: TGTGCCAGCAGCCCGTGGACAGGGGGTAACGAGCAGTACTTC. This sequence encodes CASSPWTGGNEQYF.

The V call is TRBV13, the J call TRBJ2-7; D unresolved. The CDR3 is 13 amino acids. The germline V gene encodes CDR1 PRHDT and CDR2 FYEKMQ (reference sequence). V was clipped by 2 bases and J by 4 bases, with 9 bases between them. This CDR3 reads CASSLSSPYEQYF. CDR3 sequence (DNA): TGTGCCAGCAGCTTATCTTCCCCTTACGAGCAGTACTTC.

Of note for this clone: At the DNA level, this CDR3 is encoded by other sequences in the same sample as well. V and J are TRBV27 and TRBJ2-7, with 7 bases fitting TRBD1. With 6 bases clipped from V and 2 bases from J, the junction kept 4 bases outside the gene matches. The CDR3 consists of 13 residues. Germline CDR1 MNHEY, CDR2 SMNVEV (reference sequence). CDR3: CASSPGGTYEQYF. In nucleotides, the CDR3 is TGTGCCAGCAGCCCAGGGGGAACCTACGAGCAGTACTTC.

The J gene is TRBJ1-2, the V gene TRBV6-4; 9 bases match TRBD1. Unmatched junction bases numbered 3, after V lost 0 bases and J lost 4 bases. This CDR3 comprises 15 residues. Germline V gene lookup returns CDR1 MRHNA and CDR2 SNTAGT. The chain's CDR3 is CASSDSGQGFYGYTF. CDR3 bases: TGTGCCAGCAGTGACTCGGGACAGGGATTCTATGGCTACACCTTC.

With respect to this clone: This sample also contains other DNA sequences that code for the same CDR3. The CDR3 sequence: CASSQDPEETQYF. The CDR3 DNA follows: TGCGCCAGCAGCCAAGATCCCGAAGAGACCCAGTACTTC. The chain links TRBV4-3 to TRBJ2-5; D is uncertain. With 0 bases removed from V and 3 bases from J, the gap between germline ends came to 5 bases. The CDR3 extends over 13 amino acids. The germline V gene encodes CDR1 LGHNA and CDR2 YSLEER.